A selection of T cell receptor beta chains follows, all from one sample in a study of T cell responses to AZD1222 COVID-19 vaccine. The data were produced by immunoSEQ multiplex PCR, yet TCRdb's version contains in-frame clones alone and is incomplete. Among fewer than 90,000 clones listed, more than 70% were seen once. Sample: peripheral blood, taken 28 days after the second AZD1222 dose. The receptors stem from an adult who received the AZD1222 COVID-19 vaccine. CDR3s include the opening cysteine and the closing phenylalanine or tryptophan. D genes are given only for firm matches. For some rows the clone size is stated as once, few or many, or as a class when expanded; others skip it.

d_call clone_size j_call v_call cdr3_aa cdr3_nt
TRBD2 . TRBJ2-1 TRBV7-9 CASSLGPLAGIGEQFF TGTGCCAGCAGCTTAGGGCCGCTAGCGGGGATCGGGGAGCAGTTCTTC
TRBD2 . TRBJ2-3 TRBV19 CASSTRGGSPDTQYF TGTGCCAGTAGTACACGGGGGGGAAGTCCAGATACGCAGTATTTT
. . TRBJ2-3 TRBV27 CASSPEPGSTDTQYF TGTGCCAGCAGTCCCGAGCCGGGGTCCACAGATACGCAGTATTTT
. . TRBJ2-1 TRBV9 CASSTRNEQFF TGTGCCAGCAGCACTAGGAATGAGCAGTTCTTC
. . TRBJ1-2 TRBV12-3/TRBV12-4 CASSFGWRGYTF TGTGCCAGCAGTTTTGGGTGGCGAGGCTACACCTTC
. . TRBJ1-1 TRBV6-2/TRBV6-3 CASSYGGGTLNTEAFF TGTGCCAGCAGTTACGGGGGCGGGACTCTTAACACTGAAGCTTTCTTT
TRBD1 . TRBJ2-5 TRBV28 CASSLQGAKETQYF TGTGCCAGCAGTTTGCAGGGGGCAAAGGAGACCCAGTACTTC
. . TRBJ2-2 TRBV7-2 CASSLGTLYTGELFF TGTGCCAGCAGCTTAGGGACTCTCTACACCGGGGAGCTGTTTTTT
. . TRBJ1-1 TRBV6-2/TRBV6-3 CASSYTFTEAFF TGTGCCAGCAGTTACACCTTCACTGAAGCTTTCTTT
TRBD1 . TRBJ1-1 TRBV5-1 CASSSGQGSMNTEAFF TGCGCCAGCAGCTCCGGACAGGGGAGCATGAACACTGAAGCTTTCTTT
TRBD1 . TRBJ2-2 TRBV6-2/TRBV6-3 CASSPGTVNTGELFF TGTGCCAGCAGTCCCGGGACAGTAAACACCGGGGAGCTGTTTTTT
TRBD2 . TRBJ2-3 TRBV2 CASKKTSGDMDTQYF TGTGCCAGCAAGAAGACTAGCGGGGACATGGATACGCAGTATTTT
. . TRBJ2-7 TRBV4-3 CASSQAGRQTCEQYF TGCGCCAGCAGCCAAGCAGGGAGACAAACGTGCGAGCAGTACTTC
. . TRBJ2-3 TRBV19 CASKLKGTDTQYF TGTGCCAGTAAACTTAAAGGCACAGATACGCAGTATTTT
. once TRBJ1-4 TRBV15 CATSRARAPNEKLFF TGTGCCACCAGCAGAGCCCGTGCCCCTAATGAAAAACTGTTTTTT
. . TRBJ1-1 TRBV6-5 CASTGGGGGTEAFF TGTGCCAGCACCGGAGGTGGGGGAGGCACTGAAGCTTTCTTT
. . TRBJ2-2 TRBV24-1 CATSLLRVGGELFF TGTGCCACCAGCCTCCTCAGGGTAGGCGGGGAGCTGTTTTTT
. . TRBJ1-2 TRBV6-5 CASSYTAGFGYTF TGTGCCAGCAGTTACACAGCTGGCTTTGGCTACACCTTC
TRBD2 . TRBJ2-3 TRBV6-6 CASSPSGGVVDTQYF TGTGCCAGCAGTCCTAGCGGGGGGGTGGTAGATACGCAGTATTTT
TRBD2 . TRBJ2-1 TRBV19 CASSWWGGSYNEQFF TGTGCCAGTAGTTGGTGGGGGGGATCCTACAATGAGCAGTTCTTC
. . TRBJ1-6 TRBV10-3 CAIKGLGIGREAQFSPLHF TGTGCCATCAAGGGGTTAGGGATTGGACGCGAAGCCCAATTTTCACCCCTCCACTTT
. . TRBJ1-2 TRBV6-5 CASNPLDTNIGGYTF TGTGCCAGCAACCCCCTCGACACGAACATAGGGGGCTACACCTTC
. few TRBJ1-1 TRBV7-3 CASLGAWQEAFF TGTGCCAGCCTCGGGGCTTGGCAGGAAGCTTTCTTT
. once TRBJ1-6 TRBV5-8 CASSLPDSYNSPLHF TGTGCCAGCAGCTTGCCGGACTCCTATAATTCACCCCTCCACTTT
TRBD1 . TRBJ1-2 TRBV9 CASSRDLSTGSGGYTF TGTGCCAGCAGCAGAGACTTGTCGACAGGGTCCGGGGGCTACACCTTC
. . TRBJ2-3 TRBV4-3 CASSQDSSTDTQYF TGCGCCAGCAGCCAAGATAGCAGCACAGATACGCAGTATTTT
TRBD1 . TRBJ2-7 TRBV27 CASSSWDRGYEQYF TGTGCCAGCAGCTCTTGGGACAGGGGCTACGAGCAGTACTTC
. . TRBJ1-6 TRBV28 CASSPPRALIFNSPLHF TGTGCCAGCAGTCCCCCCCGGGCCCTGATATTCAATTCACCCCTCCACTTT
. . TRBJ1-4 TRBV9 CASSVDSGDPSVNEKLFF TGTGCCAGCAGCGTTGATTCAGGGGACCCTTCAGTTAATGAAAAACTGTTTTTT
. . TRBJ2-7 TRBV4-1 CASSQDQGLLVAGYEQYF TGCGCCAGCAGCCAAGATCAGGGGTTGTTAGTAGCGGGCTACGAGCAGTACTTC
. . TRBJ2-3 TRBV14 CASSQVTSYSTDTQYF TGTGCCAGCAGCCAAGTCACTAGCTACAGCACAGATACGCAGTATTTT
. . TRBJ2-7 TRBV6-5 CASSYSTGPGYEQYF TGTGCCAGCAGTTACTCGACAGGACCTGGCTACGAGCAGTACTTC
TRBD2 . TRBJ2-7 TRBV5-4 CASSLGGRVGGLLEQYF TGTGCCAGCAGCTTGGGAGGTCGAGTGGGAGGGCTTTTGGAGCAGTACTTC
. . TRBJ1-5 TRBV6-6 CASRADGQPQHF TGTGCCAGCAGAGCGGACGGCCAGCCCCAGCATTTT
. once TRBJ2-1 TRBV28 CASSPPANEQFF TGTGCCAGCAGCCCGCCCGCCAATGAGCAGTTCTTC
TRBD1 . TRBJ1-2 TRBV5-1 CASSLRGQGVIYGYTF TGCGCCAGCAGCCTAAGGGGACAGGGGGTCATTTATGGCTACACCTTC
TRBD1 . TRBJ2-6 TRBV5-1 CASSSDRALGSGANVLTF TGCGCCAGCAGCTCGGACAGGGCCCTAGGCTCTGGGGCCAACGTCCTGACTTTC
. once TRBJ2-7 TRBV28 CASTLGGRYEQYF TGTGCCAGCACCCTTGGGGGGAGATACGAGCAGTACTTC
. . TRBJ1-5 TRBV7-9 CASSPGNNQPQHF TGTGCCAGCAGCCCAGGGAACAATCAGCCCCAGCATTTT
. . TRBJ1-4 TRBV6-8 CASSWDGYNEKLFF TGTGCCAGCAGTTGGGACGGCTATAATGAAAAACTGTTTTTT
TRBD1 once TRBJ1-5 TRBV18 CASGQDSNQPQHF TGTGCCAGCGGACAGGATAGCAATCAGCCCCAGCATTTT
. . TRBJ1-3 TRBV7-9 CASSQQSSGNTIYF TGTGCCAGCAGCCAACAGTCCTCTGGAAACACCATATATTTT
TRBD2 . TRBJ2-1 TRBV4-1 CASSHPGLAGGPRNEQFF TGCGCCAGCAGCCACCCGGGACTAGCGGGAGGGCCTCGGAATGAGCAGTTCTTC
. . TRBJ1-2 TRBV19 CASSLSQGGNYGYTF TGTGCCAGTAGTCTTTCACAGGGAGGCAACTATGGCTACACCTTC
. . TRBJ1-2 TRBV28 CATPTGTGNYGYTF TGTGCCACCCCTACCGGGACGGGGAACTATGGCTACACCTTC
. . TRBJ2-7 TRBV3-1/TRBV3-2 CASSAALMTGLDEQYF TGTGCCAGCAGCGCTGCGCTTATGACAGGTCTCGACGAGCAGTACTTC
. . TRBJ2-7 TRBV6-1 CASSEGELVF TGTGCCAGCAGTGAGGGAGAGCTAGTCTTC
. . TRBJ1-2 TRBV25-1 CASSESKGQREYGYTF TGTGCCAGCAGTGAATCGAAAGGACAGAGGGAGTACGGCTACACCTTC
TRBD2 . TRBJ2-1 TRBV15 CATSRDRAGLAGVEQFF TGTGCCACCAGCAGAGATCGGGCGGGACTAGCGGGAGTGGAGCAGTTCTTC
. . TRBJ2-1 TRBV27 CASSLYRQGGDEQFF TGTGCCAGCAGTTTATATCGGCAGGGTGGTGATGAGCAGTTCTTC
. once TRBJ2-7 TRBV30 CAWSLMLAEQYF TGTGCCTGGAGTCTCATGCTAGCCGAGCAGTACTTC
. . TRBJ2-1 TRBV28 CASSQLTPGNNEQFF TGTGCCAGCAGCCAACTAACGCCCGGTAACAATGAGCAGTTCTTC
. . TRBJ2-1 TRBV6-1 CASSEVRVNEQFF TGTGCCAGCAGTGAGGTCAGGGTGAATGAGCAGTTCTTC
. few TRBJ2-7 TRBV7-2 CASSLWGLEQYF TGTGCCAGCAGCTTATGGGGTTTAGAGCAGTACTTC
. . TRBJ2-3 TRBV19 CASSMGTDTQYF TGTGCCAGTAGTATGGGTACAGATACGCAGTATTTT